What follows are 2 T cell receptor beta chains derived from one specimen sequenced in a study of T cells in Graves' hyperthyroidism and ophthalmopathy. TCR beta CDR3 sequences were amplified from RNA transcripts. The TCR CDR3 first-round RT-PCR relied on the HTBI primer set. TCRdb fed the multiplex PCR reads into MiXCR, producing one record per CDR3 protein. The table shows 300,000 to 350,000 distinct CDR3 sequences, with roughly 23% occurring only once. The sample comprised blood. Source of these receptors: a woman between 50 and 59 years old with Graves' hyperthyroidism.

J is TRBJ2-3 and V is TRBV7-9; 9 positions agree with TRBD1. The CDR3 has 15 amino acids. Germline V gene data show CDR1 as SEHNR and CDR2 as FQNEAQ (reference sequence). V was pared by 5 bases and J by 3 bases, with 6 bases of the junction left unmatched. The CDR3 here is CASSPGTGWTDTQYF. The CDR3 DNA is TGTGCCAGCAGCCCCGGGACAGGGTGGACAGATACGCAGTATTTT.

This clonotype was recorded at least ten times. The chain employs TRBV2 and TRBJ1-2, with a tentative D call TRBD1 (6 bases). The CDR3 loop spans 15 amino acids. Germline V gene data show CDR1 as SNHLY and CDR2 as FYNNEI. The ends were cut back, 0 bases at V and 7 bases at J, with 15 bases in the middle. Written as DNA, the CDR3 is TGTGCCAGCAGTGAAGCTATTAACAGGGAGCTTGGCTACACCTTC. This translates into CASSEAINRELGYTF.